What follows are 14 T cell receptor beta chains derived from one specimen sequenced in a study of beta chain features in type 1 diabetes. Study-level results: Moderate but significant shortening of TCRB CDR3s was recorded in all four CD4+ subsets from Type 1 diabetes patients.

These receptors have no known antigen. Expressed TCRB transcripts got sequenced, as all isolated RNA was reverse transcribed. The table came from immunoSEQ multiplex PCR; TCRdb's copy has only in-frame clones and leaves some out. The data show 250,000 to 300,000 clones, around 24% seen once. The sample was naive CD4+ T cells from blood. These receptors originate from a woman aged 25 to 39 with type 1 diabetes.

The chain combines TRBV9 with TRBJ1-2; perhaps TRBD1 as D (6 bases). Germline assignment: CDR1 SGDLS and CDR2 YYNGEE. This CDR3 region has 15 residues. V was shortened by 5 bases and J by 0 bases, with 14 bases between the two germline ends. CDR3 region: CASSHDRHSNYGYTF. The CDR3 nucleotides read TGTGCCAGCAGTCACGACAGGCATTCTAACTATGGCTACACCTTC.

Here the CDR3 reads CASSEAAQEATKLFF. CDR3 sequence (DNA): TGTGCCAGCAGTGAAGCGGCTCAAGAAGCGACAAAACTGTTTTTT. The chain employs TRBV2 and TRBJ1-4; no definite D call. V was trimmed by 0 bases and J by 10 bases, leaving 15 bases between them. Looked up from germline, CDR1 is SNHLY and CDR2 is FYNNEI. The CDR3 contains 15 residues.

The chain recombines TRBV4-1 with TRBJ2-7, with D unclear. From germline, CDR1 is MGHRA and CDR2 YSYEKL. The germline V and J ends were trimmed by 1 base and 1 base, with 8 bases remaining between them. CDR3 size: 14 residues. The CDR3 DNA sequence: TGCGCCAGCAGCCAAGCCCCGGGTTCCTACGAGCAGTACTTC. Translating it yields CASSQAPGSYEQYF.

The CDR3 sequence: CASSPYSRETQYF. Here the CDR3 DNA reads TGCGCCAGCAGCCCATATTCCCGGGAGACCCAGTACTTC. The chain combines TRBV5-1 with TRBJ2-5; D gene uncertain. Germline V gene lookup returns CDR1 SGHRS and CDR2 YFSETQ. The V end was cut by 4 bases, the J end by 5 bases, with 12 bases between. The CDR3 is 13 residues long.

The sample holds a few counts of this clone. The chain combines TRBV9 with TRBJ2-3, with 12 nucleotides matching TRBD2. The trim removed 6 bases at V and 8 bases at J, leaving 10 bases unmatched. There are 15 residues in the CDR3. CDR1 is SGDLS and CDR2 is YYNGEE in the germline V gene. CDR3 bases: TGTGCCAGCACTATGACTAGCGGGAGATTCGGTACGCAGTATTTT. Amino acids: CASTMTSGRFGTQYF.

This clone was found a few times. The chain combines TRBV5-1 with TRBJ1-5; D is uncertain. V gave up 4 bases and J gave up 5 bases, with 13 bases separating them. The germline gives CDR1 SGHRS, CDR2 YFSETQ. CDR3 length: 14 residues. The CDR3 nucleotides are TGCGCCAGCAGCCCATTAGGAGGCGATCAGCCCCAGCATTTT. Its translation: CASSPLGGDQPQHF.

This clone was found a few times. The V and J genes are TRBV7-9 and TRBJ2-5, with 10 bases matching TRBD1. Trimming took 10 bases from V and 5 from J; bases not matched to a gene: 10. The CDR3 has 14 residues. CDR1 and CDR2 from the germline V gene are SEHNR and FQNEAQ (reference sequence). CDR3 in DNA: TGTGCCACCCAGGGGACAGGGGTGTTCGAGACCCAGTACTTC. It specifies CATQGTGVFETQYF. The full variable domain, completed using reference TRBV7-9 and TRBJ2-5, is DTGVSQNPRHKITKRGQNVTFRCDPISEHNRLYWYRQTLGQGPEFLTYFQNEAQLEKSRLLSDRFSAERPKGSFSTLEIQRTEQGDSAMYLCATQGTGVFETQYFGPGTRLLVL.

This clone was observed a few times. The rearrangement links TRBV2 to TRBJ1-1; D might be TRBD1 (6 bases). V was shortened by 8 bases and J by 8 bases, with 18 bases between the two germline ends. CDR1 and CDR2 from the germline V gene are SNHLY and FYNNEI. The CDR3 sequence is 13 residues long. The CDR3 DNA is TGTGCCAGCGAGGAACAGGGCCTGATCGAAGCTTTCTTT. This sequence encodes CASEEQGLIEAFF.

This clone was counted between two and nine times. V usage is TRBV2 and J usage is TRBJ2-3; possible D gene TRBD2, 7 bases. Germline values: CDR1 SNHLY, CDR2 FYNNEI. There are 16 residues in the CDR3. V dropped 6 bases and J dropped 1 base, with 17 bases sitting between them. The CDR3 loop is CASRRQQGGGTDTQYF. In nucleotides, the CDR3 is TGTGCCAGCAGGCGACAACAGGGAGGGGGCACAGATACGCAGTATTTT. Full variable domain (missing parts from reference TRBV2 and TRBJ2-3): EPEVTQTPSHQVTQMGQEVILRCVPISNHLYFYWYRQILGQKVEFLVSFYNNEISEKSEIFDDQFSVERPDGSNFTLKIRSTKLEDSAMYFCASRRQQGGGTDTQYFGPGTRLTVL.

The V gene is TRBV30, the J gene TRBJ1-2; 8 positions agree with TRBD1. Germline V gene lookup returns CDR1 GTSNPN and CDR2 SVGIG (reference sequence). The CDR3 spans 14 residues. V shed 2 bases, J shed 8 bases, and the junction held 10 bases outside the gene matches. Here the CDR3 DNA reads TGTGCCTGGAGTATTCTGACAGGGGAGGTAGGCTACACCTTC. This encodes CAWSILTGEVGYTF.

V gene TRBV20-1 combines with J gene TRBJ2-5; a possible D gene is TRBD2 (5 bases). Germline V lookup: CDR1 DFQATT, CDR2 SNEGSKA (reference sequence). Trimming cost V 4 bases and J 3 bases, with 6 bases left between them. CDR3 size: 11 residues. CDR3 sequence (DNA): TGCAGTGCTAAGGGAGAAGAGACCCAGTACTTC. Translated, it gives CSAKGEETQYF.

This chain joins TRBV4-2 and TRBJ2-3, with TRBD2 identical over 9 bases. The CDR3 loop spans 16 amino acids. V lost 1 base, J lost 3 bases, and 5 bases stayed unmatched. Germline V gene lookup returns CDR1 LGHNA and CDR2 YNFKEQ. CDR3 sequence: CASSQGWLAGTDTQYF. As DNA, the CDR3 is TGTGCCAGCAGCCAAGGGTGGCTAGCGGGAACAGATACGCAGTATTTT.

This clone showed up just a few times. The rearrangement uses TRBV29-1 and TRBJ1-1, with a weak D call TRBD1 (5 bases). Germline values: CDR1 SQVTM, CDR2 ANQGSEA. This CDR3 is built from 12 residues. V was trimmed by 4 bases and J by 5 bases, leaving 11 bases between them. Here the CDR3 reads CSVVREGTEAFF. CDR3 nucleotide sequence: TGCAGCGTTGTTCGGGAGGGGACTGAAGCTTTCTTT. Together with reference TRBV29-1 and TRBJ1-1, the CDR3 gives the full variable domain: SAVISQKPSRDICQRGTSLTIQCQVDSQVTMMFWYRQQPGQSLTLIATANQGSEATYESGFVIDKFPISRPNLTFSTLTVSNMSPEDSSIYLCSVVREGTEAFFGQGTRLTVV.

The rearrangement uses TRBV2 and TRBJ1-2, with D perhaps matching TRBD1 (6 bases). The CDR3 is 15 residues long. Germline assignment: CDR1 SNHLY and CDR2 FYNNEI. The V end lost 5 bases, the J end lost 6 bases, and 19 bases lay between the germline ends. Here the CDR3 DNA reads TGTGCCAGCAGTCCCCGGGGACAAGGGTACGATGGCTACACCTTC. This encodes CASSPRGQGYDGYTF.